The 14 T cell receptor beta chains listed next were all sequenced from one sample in a study of T and B cells in COVID-19 patients. TRB rearrangements were amplified by multiplex PCR with BIOMED2 TRB-A/B primers. TCRdb independently ran MiXCR on the multiplex PCR reads; one entry per CDR3 protein. The sample holds about 21,000 distinct CDR3 sequences, approximately 30% seen once. TRB was amplified from around 250-500 ng of blood genomic DNA. The sequenced sample was blood. Receptor source: a human donor who had recovered from COVID-19.

The sample holds a few counts of this clonotype. V usage is TRBV20-1 and J usage is TRBJ1-5; D perhaps matches TRBD1 (6 bases). The CDR3 runs 14 residues. Germline assignment: CDR1 DFQATT and CDR2 SNEGSKA (reference sequence). Trimming took 3 bases from V and 2 from J, leaving 11 bases between them. CDR3 coding DNA: TGCAGTGCTAGGGGGGCCGCAGGCAATCAGCCCCAGCATTTT. Encoded protein: CSARGAAGNQPQHF.

The rearrangement links TRBV5-6 to TRBJ2-1; a weak D match, TRBD2 (6 bases). The CDR3 covers 15 residues. The germline gives CDR1 SGHDT, CDR2 YYEEEE. The ends were cut back, 0 bases at V and 1 base at J, with 8 bases in the middle. CDR3 sequence reads: CASSLVGTSYNEQFF. Here the CDR3 DNA reads TGTGCCAGCAGCTTGGTAGGGACTTCCTACAATGAGCAGTTCTTC.

In regard to this clonotype: A single base separates this from a much larger clone, so it may be a read error. This chain links TRBV5-6 with TRBJ2-5; 9 bases align to TRBD2. Losses at the gene ends were 1 base for V and 7 bases for J; bases not matched to a gene: 8. The CDR3 is 15 residues long. Germline-derived CDR1 and CDR2 are SGHDT and YYEEEE. CDR3 in amino acids: CASSLRRGGYGTQYF. CDR3 nucleotide sequence: TGTGCCAGCAGCTTGAGGCGGGGGGGTTATGGGACCCAGTACTTC.

By proportion, this clonotype is medium-sized (0.01 to 0.1%). This rearrangement joins TRBV12-3 or TRBV12-4 to TRBJ2-2; 8 bases map to TRBD1. This CDR3 is 14 amino acids long. The trim removed 6 bases at V and 6 bases at J, leaving 6 bases unmatched. The DNA for the CDR3 is TGTGCCAGCAGCCGGGGACAGGAGGCCGGGGAGCTGTTTTTT. This gives the protein CASSRGQEAGELFF.

This clonotype was detected a few times. This chain uses TRBV12-3 or TRBV12-4 with TRBJ1-5; D is perhaps TRBD1 (6 bases). Trimming stripped 2 bases from V and 2 bases from J, with 16 bases between. The CDR3 has 17 amino acids. The CDR3 protein is CASSLRGAGPGNQPQHF. CDR3 nucleotides: TGTGCCAGCAGTTTAAGGGGGGCAGGGCCAGGCAATCAGCCCCAGCATTTT.

CDR3 nucleotide sequence: TGTGCCAGCAGCCCAACAGGGGGTGGCAATCAGCCCCAGCATTTT. Amino acid sequence: CASSPTGGGNQPQHF. V usage is TRBV27 and J usage is TRBJ1-5; 8 nucleotides agree with TRBD1. The germline CDR1 and CDR2 sequences are MNHEY and SMNVEV (reference sequence). Losses at the gene ends were 6 bases for V and 2 bases for J; bases not matched to a gene: 6. This CDR3 is 15 amino acids long.

The genes are TRBV6-5 and TRBJ2-1, with D perhaps TRBD1 or TRBD2 (5 bases each). The length of the CDR3 is 14 residues. From germline, CDR1 is MNHEY and CDR2 SVGAGI. The ends were cut back, 5 bases at V and 9 bases at J, with 17 bases in the middle. CDR3 sequence reads: CASSVRGVDGEQFF. The CDR3 region has the DNA TGTGCCAGCAGTGTGAGGGGAGTTGACGGTGAGCAGTTCTTC.

The chain recombines TRBV28 with TRBJ2-7, with unresolved D. Per germline, CDR1 MDHEN and CDR2 SYDVKM. The CDR3 has 16 residues. The germline V and J ends were trimmed by 4 bases and 0 bases, with 16 bases remaining between them. CDR3 loop: CASSSPETRSSYEQYF. The CDR3 nucleotides read TGTGCCAGCAGTTCGCCAGAGACAAGGAGCTCCTACGAGCAGTACTTC.

This clonotype qualifies as medium-sized (0.01 to 0.1%). The chain recombines TRBV12-3 or TRBV12-4 with TRBJ2-6, with a tentative D call TRBD2 (6 bases). CDR3 size: 19 residues. The V gene lost 8 bases and the J gene lost 0 bases, with 23 bases spanning the gap. CDR3 DNA: TGTGCCAGCGGTTCGGGGTTGGGACTTATGTCCTCTGGGGCCAACGTCCTGACTTTC. This gives the protein CASGSGLGLMSSGANVLTF.

Comments on this clonotype: Relative to the germline gene, one junction end is altered; a read error may explain this. CDR3 region: CATSDFQKETQYF. The CDR3 DNA is TGTGCCACCAGTGATTTCCAGAAAGAGACCCAGTACTTC. The chain couples TRBV27 to TRBJ2-5; no clear D gene. Germline assignment: CDR1 MNHEY and CDR2 SMNVEV (reference sequence). The CDR3 spans 13 residues.

The chain combines TRBV24-1 with TRBJ2-1; D perhaps matches TRBD2 (5 bases). V was pared by 3 bases and J by 1 base, with 6 bases between. This CDR3 has 14 amino acids. The V gene's germline CDR1 is KGHDR and CDR2 SFDVKD. CDR3 sequence: CATSDPGSYNEQFF. The CDR3 bases are TGTGCCACCAGTGATCCGGGATCCTACAATGAGCAGTTCTTC.

This chain joins TRBV11-3 and TRBJ1-2; unclear D gene. The CDR3 has 14 residues. V lost 4 bases to trimming and J lost 7 bases, with 16 bases between them. The V gene's germline CDR1 is SGHNT and CDR2 YENEEA. CDR3 protein: CASSSYFRPGGYTF. The CDR3 region has the DNA TGTGCCAGCAGCTCTTATTTCCGCCCAGGTGGCTACACCTTC.

This clonotype was observed at least ten times. This sequence joins TRBV29-1 and TRBJ1-1; 8 nucleotides agree with TRBD1. V was clipped by 0 bases and J by 7 bases; unmatched bases: 7. Germline values: CDR1 SQVTM, CDR2 ANQGSEA. This CDR3 is 14 amino acids long. The CDR3 nucleotides are TGCAGCGTTGAAGATCCAGTCAGGGGGCATGAAGCTTTCTTT. Residues: CSVEDPVRGHEAFF.

The chain employs TRBV29-1 and TRBJ2-5; the D gene is possibly TRBD2 (7 bases). The V and J ends lost 6 bases and 3 bases respectively, with 17 bases between them. This CDR3 is built from 14 residues. Germline CDR1 and CDR2: SQVTM and ANQGSEA. The CDR3 DNA reads TGCAGCGTAGGGAGGGGGATTGTAGAAGAGACCCAGTACTTC. Translating it yields CSVGRGIVEETQYF.